This T cell receptor beta chain originates from a study of cytomegalovirus exposure and HLA in healthy donors. There are 15 residues in the CDR3. CDR1 SGHAT and CDR2 FQNNGV come from the germline V gene. Trimming stripped 8 bases from V and 3 bases from J, with 17 bases between. Some clones are missing from TCRdb's copy, which holds only in-frame ones; the method was immunoSEQ multiplex PCR. The sample holds around 190,000 clones; about 81% are singletons and the top ten take about 1.2%. Sequenced sample: PBMCs. This TCR was sampled from a woman under 40 in good health and CMV-seronegative. The chain has TRBV11-2 and TRBJ2-1; D possibly corresponds to TRBD2 (5 bases). The DNA for the CDR3 is TGTGCCAGCGGCACTAGGACTGGTAACTACAATGAGCAGTTCTTC. This gives the protein CASGTRTGNYNEQFF. The full variable domain, its missing parts supplied by reference TRBV11-2 and TRBJ2-1, is EAGVAQSPRYKIIEKRQSVAFWCNPISGHATLYWYQQILGQGPKLLIQFQNNGVVDDSQLPKDRFSAERLKGVDSTLKIQPAKLEDSAVYLCASGTRTGNYNEQFFGPGTRLTVL.